This TCR beta chain is drawn from a study of human T cells and chemical hapten exposure. Germline V gene data show CDR1 as SQVTM and CDR2 as ANQGSEA. The V end was cut by 7 bases, the J end by 7 bases, with 13 bases between. This CDR3 comprises 11 residues. Time point indicated: patch test 1, 2 weeks after DPC sensitization. Stated treatment: therapeutic diphenylcyclopropenone sensitization with weekly scalp DPC. One entry per CDR3 protein, called by TCRdb with MiXCR from the RACE reads. Of some 200,000 distinct CDR3 sequences listed, approximately 20% are singletons. The gene calls are TRBV29-1 and TRBJ2-5; D is uncertain. The TCR sequence derives from a woman aged 50 to 65 with alopecia areata. Some clones in this sample may be carry-over from other donors' samples. The source was whole blood, collected in connection with sensitization to the hapten diphenylcyclopropenone (DPC). CDR3 nucleotides: TGCAGCGCGCGAGTTGGTGGGACCCAGTACTTC. Translation gives CSARVGGTQYF. The full variable domain, rest sourced from reference TRBV29-1 and TRBJ2-5, is SAVISQKPSRDICQRGTSLTIQCQVDSQVTMMFWYRQQPGQSLTLIATANQGSEATYESGFVIDKFPISRPNLTFSTLTVSNMSPEDSSIYLCSARVGGTQYFGPGTRLLVL.